This T cell receptor beta chain was identified during a study of cytomegalovirus exposure and HLA in healthy donors. Study conclusions and caveats: Other equally common chains were less clonally expanded than HLA-associated TCR beta chains, a later analysis showed.

This CDR3 comprises 14 residues. CDR1 is SNHLY and CDR2 is FYNNEI in the germline V gene. Trimming cost V 7 bases and J 5 bases, with 15 bases left between them. A multiplex PCR was run with 60 Vbeta primers and 13 Jbeta primers. The repertoire was sequenced with immunoSEQ multiplex PCR; TCRdb's copy has only in-frame clones and lacks some. The sample table sets out roughly 140,000 clones. As regards this clone: Antigen unknown.

Sequencing input: PBMCs. J is TRBJ1-5 and V is TRBV2; TRBD1 is a possible D gene (5 bases). The receptor comes from a man aged 35 to 55 in good health and CMV-seronegative. The CDR3 loop reads CASTVGASYQPQHF. The CDR3 coding sequence is TGTGCCAGCACAGTTGGGGCATCTTATCAGCCCCAGCATTTT.